The present T cell receptor beta chain was sequenced within a study of CXCR3-negative and CXCR3-positive naive CD8 T cells. Findings of the study overall: Diversity was high in both naive subsets and much lower in memory cells. No difference in surface CD5 was seen between naive subsets, and TCR strength was inferred from TRB CDR3 properties.

For this clonotype: What it recognizes is unknown.

The CDR3 runs to 15 residues. The germline gives CDR1 SGHTA, CDR2 FQGTGA. Through 5' RACE with UMI labels, the TRB cDNA libraries were prepared. One entry per CDR3 protein, without DNA, is what TCRdb gives after re-calling the 5' RACE reads. This table holds 45,000 or so distinct CDR3 sequences. The chain employs TRBV7-3 and TRBJ2-1; the TCRdb call, TRBD2, lacks DNA for checking. The receptor's source is a human donor in good health. Some clones in this sample may be carry-over from other donors' samples. The sequenced material came from naive CXCR3- CD8+ T cells from blood. As to subset: CD45RO-CCR7+CD27+CD95- naive CD8+ T cells lacking CXCR3 (TNR3-). CDR3 in amino acids: CASSPSWQSYNEQFF.